Listed here is a single TCR beta chain. Its antigen is still unknown. The source of the sample is a study of cytomegalovirus exposure and HLA in healthy donors. Study-level information: There were about 85 million unique TCRs (from HLA-typed donors) in an early data release. General study points: A later analysis linked a missense variant in DCLRE1C to the trimming of TCR beta V and J genes.

V was pared by 2 bases and J by 8 bases, with 21 bases between. Germline V gene lookup returns CDR1 KGHSH and CDR2 LQKENI. CDR3 length: 16 residues. Researchers ran the PCR with 60 Vbeta and 13 Jbeta primers. The method was immunoSEQ multiplex PCR; TCRdb's version includes in-frame clones alone and lacks a portion of them. In the table there are 200,000 or so clones, roughly 80% of which are singletons. The J gene is TRBJ1-2, the V gene TRBV18; a weak D match, TRBD1 (5 bases). Source material: PBMCs. The sequence was obtained from a woman in her thirties in good health and CMV-seropositive. CDR3 in DNA: TGTGCCAGCTCACCAGAGACAGCAAGAGCCTTTAAAGGCTACACCTTC. This codes for CASSPETARAFKGYTF.